This T cell receptor beta chain was profiled in a study of T cell repertoires in cytomegalovirus infection. In the study overall: HLA-C-restricted CMV epitopes, recently identified, and well-studied HLA-B-restricted ones were used by the study. Public TCR beta signatures were indicative of both CMV infection and a matching HLA type.

With regard to this clonotype: Its antigen is still unknown.

V dropped 3 bases and J dropped 3 bases, with 16 bases sitting between them. Germline V gene lookup returns CDR1 ENHRY and CDR2 SYGVKD. The CDR3 spans 16 residues. Via MiXCR, TCRdb re-called the reads, giving one row per CDR3 protein. The sample contains roughly 990,000 distinct CDR3 sequences, about a third of which appear only once. Study outcomes and limitations: CMV carriers having the relevant HLA were flagged by cumulative public TCR beta family frequency.

The sequencing used cultured CD8+ T cells from PBMCs, collected from culture after CMV antigen stimulation. This sequence was found in a human donor in good health (CMV status not recorded). Some clones in this sample may be carry-over from other donors' samples. The chain links TRBV10-3 to TRBJ2-3, with D possibly matching TRBD2 (6 bases). The CDR3: CAISDNSGISTDTQYF. The DNA of the CDR3 is TGTGCCATCAGTGATAATAGCGGTATTAGTACAGATACGCAGTATTTT.